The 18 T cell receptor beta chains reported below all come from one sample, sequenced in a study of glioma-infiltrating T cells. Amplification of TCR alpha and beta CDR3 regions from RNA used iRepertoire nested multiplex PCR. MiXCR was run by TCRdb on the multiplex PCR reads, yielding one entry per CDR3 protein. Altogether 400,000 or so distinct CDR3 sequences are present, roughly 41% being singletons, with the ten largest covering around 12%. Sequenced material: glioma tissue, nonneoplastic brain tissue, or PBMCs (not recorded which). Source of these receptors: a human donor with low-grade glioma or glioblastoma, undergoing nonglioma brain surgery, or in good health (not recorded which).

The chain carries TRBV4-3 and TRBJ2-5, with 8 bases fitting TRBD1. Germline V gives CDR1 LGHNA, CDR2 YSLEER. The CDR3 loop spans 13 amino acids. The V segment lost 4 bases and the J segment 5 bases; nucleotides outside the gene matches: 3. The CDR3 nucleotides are TGCGCCAGCAGCCGCCGACAGGGGGAGACCCAGTACTTC. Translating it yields CASSRRQGETQYF.

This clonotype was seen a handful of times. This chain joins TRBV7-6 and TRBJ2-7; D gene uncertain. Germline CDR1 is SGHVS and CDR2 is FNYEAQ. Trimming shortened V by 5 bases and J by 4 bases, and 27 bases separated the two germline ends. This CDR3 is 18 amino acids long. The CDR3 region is CASSTSSVVALGSYEQYF. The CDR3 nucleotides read TGTGCCAGCAGCACGTCGTCAGTGGTGGCGCTAGGATCTTACGAGCAGTACTTC. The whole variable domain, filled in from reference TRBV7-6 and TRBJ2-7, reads GAGVSQSPRYKVTKRGQDVALRCDPISGHVSLYWYRQALGQGPEFLTYFNYEAQQDKSGLPNDRFSAERPEGSISTLTIQRTEQRDSAMYRCASSTSSVVALGSYEQYFGPGTRLTVT.

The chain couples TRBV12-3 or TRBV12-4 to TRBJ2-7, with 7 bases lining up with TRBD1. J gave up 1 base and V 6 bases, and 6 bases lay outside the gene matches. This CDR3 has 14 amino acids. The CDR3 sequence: CASRRSGQSYEQYF. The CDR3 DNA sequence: TGTGCCAGCAGACGTTCGGGACAGTCCTACGAGCAGTACTTC.

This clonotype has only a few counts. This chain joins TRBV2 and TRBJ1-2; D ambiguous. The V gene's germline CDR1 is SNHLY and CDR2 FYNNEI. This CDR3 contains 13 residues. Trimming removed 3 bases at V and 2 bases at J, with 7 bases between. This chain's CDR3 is CASSEIVNYGYTF. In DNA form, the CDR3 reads TGTGCCAGCAGTGAGATTGTAAACTATGGCTACACCTTC.

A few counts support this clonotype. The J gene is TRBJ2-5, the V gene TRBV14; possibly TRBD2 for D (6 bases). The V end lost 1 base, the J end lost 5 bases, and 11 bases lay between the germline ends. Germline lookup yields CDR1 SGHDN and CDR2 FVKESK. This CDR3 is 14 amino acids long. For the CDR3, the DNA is TGTGCCAGCAGCCAAGCGGGAGCTCGTGAGACCCAGTACTTC. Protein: CASSQAGARETQYF. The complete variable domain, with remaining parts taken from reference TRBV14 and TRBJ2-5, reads EAGVTQFPSHSVIEKGQTVTLRCDPISGHDNLYWYRRVMGKEIKFLLHFVKESKQDESGMPNNRFLAERTGGTYSTLKVQPAELEDSGVYFCASSQAGARETQYFGPGTRLLVL.

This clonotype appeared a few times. The CDR3 DNA reads TGCAGTGCTAGAGATAGGAGGGGCTTTCAGCCCCAGCATTTT. Translation gives CSARDRRGFQPQHF. The chain has TRBV20-1 and TRBJ1-5; D is perhaps TRBD1 (5 bases). The germline V gene encodes CDR1 DFQATT and CDR2 SNEGSKA (reference sequence). Trimming shortened V by 0 bases and J by 6 bases, and 12 bases separated the two germline ends. This CDR3 comprises 14 residues.

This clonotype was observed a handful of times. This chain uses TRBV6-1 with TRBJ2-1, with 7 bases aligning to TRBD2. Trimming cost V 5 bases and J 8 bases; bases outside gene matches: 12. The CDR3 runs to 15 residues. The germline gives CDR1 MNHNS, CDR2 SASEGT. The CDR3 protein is CASSYSSGAPYEQFF. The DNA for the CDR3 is TGTGCCAGCAGTTACTCTAGCGGAGCCCCCTATGAGCAGTTCTTC.

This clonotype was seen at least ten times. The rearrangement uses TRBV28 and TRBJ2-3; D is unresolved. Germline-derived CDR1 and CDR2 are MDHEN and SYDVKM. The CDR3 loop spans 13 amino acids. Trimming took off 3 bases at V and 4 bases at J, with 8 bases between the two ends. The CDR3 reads CASSLSTPDTQYF. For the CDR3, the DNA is TGTGCCAGCAGTTTGTCCACCCCAGATACGCAGTATTTT.

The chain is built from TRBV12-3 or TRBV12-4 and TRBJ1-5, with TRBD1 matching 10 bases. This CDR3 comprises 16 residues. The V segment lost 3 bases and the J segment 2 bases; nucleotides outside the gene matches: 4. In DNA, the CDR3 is TGTGCCAGCAGTTTGGATGGACAGGGGGGCAATCAGCCCCAGCATTTT. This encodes CASSLDGQGGNQPQHF.

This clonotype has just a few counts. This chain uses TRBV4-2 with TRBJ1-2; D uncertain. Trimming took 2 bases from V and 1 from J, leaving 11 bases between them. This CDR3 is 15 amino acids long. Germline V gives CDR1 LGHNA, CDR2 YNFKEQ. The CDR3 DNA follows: TGTGCCAGCAGCCAACCTAGAGGAAATAACTATGGCTACACCTTC. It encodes CASSQPRGNNYGYTF.

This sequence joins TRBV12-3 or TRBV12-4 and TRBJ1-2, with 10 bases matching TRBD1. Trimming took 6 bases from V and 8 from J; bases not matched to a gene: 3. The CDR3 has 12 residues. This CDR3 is CASRGQGQGYTF. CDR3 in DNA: TGTGCCAGCAGGGGACAGGGGCAGGGCTACACCTTC.

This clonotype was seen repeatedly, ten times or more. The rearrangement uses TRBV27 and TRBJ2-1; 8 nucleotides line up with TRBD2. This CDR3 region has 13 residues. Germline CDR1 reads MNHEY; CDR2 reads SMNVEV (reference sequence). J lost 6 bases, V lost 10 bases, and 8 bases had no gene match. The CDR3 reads CATREGNSNEQFF. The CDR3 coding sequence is TGTGCCACCCGGGAGGGAAACAGCAATGAGCAGTTCTTC.

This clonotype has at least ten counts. CDR3 protein: CASSSNSNQPQHF. The CDR3 nucleotides are TGTGCCAGCAGCTCGAATAGCAATCAGCCCCAGCATTTT. This chain uses TRBV7-2 with TRBJ1-5, with D unclear. The germline CDR1 and CDR2 sequences are SGHTA and FQGNSA. CDR3 length: 13 amino acids. The ends were cut back, 4 bases at V and 0 bases at J, with 4 bases in the middle.

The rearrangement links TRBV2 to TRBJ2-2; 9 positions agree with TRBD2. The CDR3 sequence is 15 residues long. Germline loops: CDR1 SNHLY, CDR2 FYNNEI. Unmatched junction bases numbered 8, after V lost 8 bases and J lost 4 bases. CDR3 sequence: CASLREGLGTGELFF. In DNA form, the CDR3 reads TGTGCCAGCTTGCGGGAGGGCCTGGGCACCGGGGAGCTGTTTTTT.

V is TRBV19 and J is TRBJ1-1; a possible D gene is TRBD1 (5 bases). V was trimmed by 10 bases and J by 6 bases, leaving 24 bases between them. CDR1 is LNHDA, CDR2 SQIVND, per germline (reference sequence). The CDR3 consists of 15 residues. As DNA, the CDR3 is TGTGCCACCGAGACACTCGGGACGTCGAAGTCTGAAGCTTTCTTT. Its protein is CATETLGTSKSEAFF. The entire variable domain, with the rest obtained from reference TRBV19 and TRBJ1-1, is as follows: DGGITQSPKYLFRKEGQNVTLSCEQNLNHDAMYWYRQDPGQGLRLIYYSQIVNDFQKGDIAEGYSVSREKKESFPLTVTSAQKNPTAFYLCATETLGTSKSEAFFGQGTRLTVV.

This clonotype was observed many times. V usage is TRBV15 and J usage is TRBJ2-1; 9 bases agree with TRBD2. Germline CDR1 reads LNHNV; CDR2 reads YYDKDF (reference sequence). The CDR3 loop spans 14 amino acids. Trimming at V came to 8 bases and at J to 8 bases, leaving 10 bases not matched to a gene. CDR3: CATGASGKVYEQFF. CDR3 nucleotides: TGTGCCACCGGCGCTAGCGGGAAGGTCTATGAGCAGTTCTTC.

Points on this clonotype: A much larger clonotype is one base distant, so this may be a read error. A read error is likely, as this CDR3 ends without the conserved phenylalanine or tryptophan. CDR3 loop: CASSSNLLSSYNEQFC. CDR3 coding DNA: TGTGCCAGCAGTTCTAATCTTCTGAGCTCCTACAATGAGCAGTTCTGC. This chain links TRBV6-5 with TRBJ2-1; D not certain. The CDR3 is 16 amino acids. V lost 4 bases and J 0 bases, leaving 13 bases between the germline ends. CDR1 is MNHEY and CDR2 is SVGAGI in the germline V gene.

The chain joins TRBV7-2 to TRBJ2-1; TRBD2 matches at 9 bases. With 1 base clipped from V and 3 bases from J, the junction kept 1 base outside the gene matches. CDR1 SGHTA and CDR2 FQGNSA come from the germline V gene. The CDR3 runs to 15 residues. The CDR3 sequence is CASSLVAGVYNEQFF. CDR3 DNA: TGTGCCAGCAGCTTAGTAGCGGGAGTCTACAATGAGCAGTTCTTC.